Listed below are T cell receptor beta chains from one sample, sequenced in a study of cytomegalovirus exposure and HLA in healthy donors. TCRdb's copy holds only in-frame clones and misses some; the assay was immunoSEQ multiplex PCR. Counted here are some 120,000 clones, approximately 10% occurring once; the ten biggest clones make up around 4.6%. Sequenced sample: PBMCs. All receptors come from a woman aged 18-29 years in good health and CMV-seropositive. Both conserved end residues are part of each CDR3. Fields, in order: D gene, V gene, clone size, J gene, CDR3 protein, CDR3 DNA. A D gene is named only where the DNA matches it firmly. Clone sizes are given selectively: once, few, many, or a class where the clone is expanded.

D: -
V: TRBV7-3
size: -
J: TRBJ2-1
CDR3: CASSPGGPHEQFF
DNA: TGTGCCAGCAGCCCTGGAGGGCCCCATGAGCAGTTCTTC

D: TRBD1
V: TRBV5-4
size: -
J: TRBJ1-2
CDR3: CASSPGQGPTNYGYTF
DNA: TGTGCCAGCAGCCCGGGACAGGGGCCAACTAACTATGGCTACACCTTC

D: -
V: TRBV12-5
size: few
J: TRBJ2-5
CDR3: CASGLGWSEVQETQYF
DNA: TGTGCTAGTGGTTTGGGGTGGAGTGAAGTCCAAGAGACCCAGTACTTC

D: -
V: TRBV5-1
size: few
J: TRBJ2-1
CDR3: CASSFFAASYNEQFF
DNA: TGCGCCAGCAGCTTTTTTGCCGCGAGCTACAATGAGCAGTTCTTC

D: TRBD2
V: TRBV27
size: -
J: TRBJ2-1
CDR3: CASSSSLGLAPYNEQFF
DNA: TGTGCCAGCAGTTCGAGCCTTGGACTAGCGCCCTACAATGAGCAGTTCTTC

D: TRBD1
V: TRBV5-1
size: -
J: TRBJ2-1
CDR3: CASSPGTGRGNEQFF
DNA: TGCGCCAGCAGCCCGGGGACAGGGAGGGGCAATGAGCAGTTCTTC

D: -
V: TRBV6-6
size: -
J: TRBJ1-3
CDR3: CASSYELRDSGNTIYF
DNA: TGTGCCAGCAGTTACGAGTTGAGGGACTCTGGAAACACCATATATTTT

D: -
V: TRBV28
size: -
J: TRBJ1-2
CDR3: CASSLDRFNYGYTF
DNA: TGTGCCAGCAGTTTGGACAGATTTAACTATGGCTACACCTTC

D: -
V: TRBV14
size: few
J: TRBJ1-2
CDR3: CASSQDPLGGNGYTF
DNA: TGTGCCAGCAGCCAAGATCCCCTGGGAGGGAATGGCTACACCTTC

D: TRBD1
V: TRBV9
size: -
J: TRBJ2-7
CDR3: CASSGKSGGAYEQYF
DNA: TGTGCCAGCAGCGGAAAATCAGGGGGTGCCTACGAGCAGTACTTC

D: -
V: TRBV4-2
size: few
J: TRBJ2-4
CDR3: CASSQEYRGWAGNIQYF
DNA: TGTGCCAGCAGCCAAGAATATAGAGGCTGGGCAGGGAACATTCAGTACTTC

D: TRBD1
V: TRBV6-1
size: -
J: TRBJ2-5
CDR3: CASTRQGGQETQYF
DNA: TGTGCCAGCACCCGACAGGGGGGGCAAGAGACCCAGTACTTC

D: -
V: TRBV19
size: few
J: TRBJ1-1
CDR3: CASREEEFGRAEAFF
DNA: TGTGCCAGTAGGGAGGAGGAGTTTGGAAGAGCTGAAGCTTTCTTT

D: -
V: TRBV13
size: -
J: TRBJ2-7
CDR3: CASSLGQEQYF
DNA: TGTGCCAGCAGCTTAGGCCAGGAGCAGTACTTC

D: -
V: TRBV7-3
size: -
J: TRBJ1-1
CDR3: CASSLGAGDDTEAFF
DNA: TGTGCCAGCAGCTTAGGGGCAGGCGATGACACTGAAGCTTTCTTT

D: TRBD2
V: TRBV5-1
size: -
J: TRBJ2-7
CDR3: CASSWGGRFNEQYF
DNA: TGCGCCAGCAGCTGGGGCGGGAGGTTCAACGAGCAGTACTTC

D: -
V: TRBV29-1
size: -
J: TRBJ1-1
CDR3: CSVSEGGEDEAFF
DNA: TGCAGCGTCTCGGAAGGGGGGGAGGATGAAGCTTTCTTT

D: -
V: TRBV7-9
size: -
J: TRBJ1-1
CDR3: CASSLLTLAEAFF
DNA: TGTGCCAGCAGCTTATTGACTTTGGCTGAAGCTTTCTTT

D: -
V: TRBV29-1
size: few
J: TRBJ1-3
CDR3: CSVVLNSGNTIYF
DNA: TGCAGCGTTGTCCTTAACTCTGGAAACACCATATATTTT

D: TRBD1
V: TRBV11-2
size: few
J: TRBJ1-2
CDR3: CASSPGTASGYGYTF
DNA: TGTGCCAGCAGCCCGGGGACAGCCTCCGGGTATGGCTACACCTTC

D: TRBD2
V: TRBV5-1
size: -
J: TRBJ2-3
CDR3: CASSSKTSASTDTQYF
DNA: TGCGCCAGCAGCTCTAAGACTAGCGCCAGCACAGATACGCAGTATTTT

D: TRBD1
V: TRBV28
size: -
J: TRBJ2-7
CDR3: CASSLGQGPGSYEQYF
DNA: TGTGCCAGCAGTTTAGGACAGGGTCCGGGCTCCTACGAGCAGTACTTC

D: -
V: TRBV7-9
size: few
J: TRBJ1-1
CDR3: CASLALNTEAFF
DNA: TGTGCCAGCTTAGCGCTAAACACTGAAGCTTTCTTT

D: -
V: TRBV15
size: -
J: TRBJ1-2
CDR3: CATSRESQIYGYTF
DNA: TGTGCCACCAGCAGAGAGAGCCAAATCTATGGCTACACCTTC

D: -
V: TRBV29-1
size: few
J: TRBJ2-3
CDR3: CSQGPGGTDTQYF
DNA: TGCAGCCAGGGTCCCGGGGGAACAGATACGCAGTATTTT

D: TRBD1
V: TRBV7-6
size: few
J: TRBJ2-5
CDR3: CASSLAQEGTGGTQYF
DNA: TGTGCCAGCAGCTTAGCGCAAGAGGGGACAGGGGGGACCCAGTACTTC

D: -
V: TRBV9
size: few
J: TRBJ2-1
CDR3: CASSVARGGYNEQFF
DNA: TGTGCCAGCAGTGTTGCGAGAGGGGGCTACAATGAGCAGTTCTTC

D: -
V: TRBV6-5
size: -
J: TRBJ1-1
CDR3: CASSRWGGVTEAFF
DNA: TGTGCCAGCAGTCGGTGGGGGGGAGTAACTGAAGCTTTCTTT

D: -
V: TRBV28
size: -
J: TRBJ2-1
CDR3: CASGRGIYNEQFF
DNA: TGTGCCAGCGGTAGGGGTATCTACAATGAGCAGTTCTTC

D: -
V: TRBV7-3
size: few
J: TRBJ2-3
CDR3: CASSPDGTDTQYF
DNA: TGTGCCAGCAGCCCCGACGGGACAGATACGCAGTATTTT

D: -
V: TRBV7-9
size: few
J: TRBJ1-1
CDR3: CASSDLTGPEAFF
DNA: TGTGCCAGCAGCGACCTTACAGGCCCTGAAGCTTTCTTT

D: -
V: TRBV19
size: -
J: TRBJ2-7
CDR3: CASSMGSDEQYF
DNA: TGTGCCAGTAGTATGGGCTCGGACGAGCAGTACTTC

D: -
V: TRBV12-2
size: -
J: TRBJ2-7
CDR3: CASRSVAFSLDEQYF
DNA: TGTGCAAGTCGCTCAGTCGCTTTCTCCCTCGACGAGCAGTACTTC

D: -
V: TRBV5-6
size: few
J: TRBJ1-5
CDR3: CASSLAKEGRQWIAQHF
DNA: TGTGCCAGCAGCTTGGCCAAGGAGGGGAGGCAGTGGATTGCCCAGCATTTT

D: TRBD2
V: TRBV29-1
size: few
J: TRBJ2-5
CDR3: CSVILAGVEETQYF
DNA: TGCAGCGTTATTCTAGCGGGAGTGGAAGAGACCCAGTACTTC

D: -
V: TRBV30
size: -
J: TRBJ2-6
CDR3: CAWSTRARGANVLTF
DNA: TGTGCCTGGAGCACCAGGGCGCGGGGGGCCAACGTCCTGACTTTC

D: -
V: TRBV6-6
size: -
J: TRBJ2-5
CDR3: CASTDSGETQYF
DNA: TGTGCCAGCACGGACAGTGGAGAGACCCAGTACTTC

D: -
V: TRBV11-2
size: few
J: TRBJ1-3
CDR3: CASSLVPFGNTIYF
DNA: TGTGCCAGCAGCTTAGTTCCGTTTGGAAACACCATATATTTT

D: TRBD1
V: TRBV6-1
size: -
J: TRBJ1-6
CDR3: CASSEGDRYSPLHF
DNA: TGTGCCAGCAGTGAAGGGGACAGATATTCACCCCTCCACTTT

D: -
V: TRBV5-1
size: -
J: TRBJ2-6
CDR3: CASSLGGSGANVLTF
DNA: TGCGCCAGCAGCCTCGGAGGTTCTGGGGCCAACGTCCTGACTTTC

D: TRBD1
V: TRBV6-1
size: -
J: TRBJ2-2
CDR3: CATGQGNTGELFF
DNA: TGTGCCACGGGACAGGGGAACACCGGGGAGCTGTTTTTT

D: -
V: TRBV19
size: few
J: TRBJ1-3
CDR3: CASSLWRDRNTIYF
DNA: TGTGCCAGTAGTCTTTGGAGGGATCGAAACACCATATATTTT

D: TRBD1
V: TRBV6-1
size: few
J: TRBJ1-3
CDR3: CASRETGAGNTIYF
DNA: TGTGCCAGCAGAGAAACAGGGGCTGGAAACACCATATATTTT

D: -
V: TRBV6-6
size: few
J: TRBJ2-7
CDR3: CASSNLGHSNYEQYF
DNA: TGTGCCAGCAGTAACCTTGGACACAGTAACTACGAGCAGTACTTC

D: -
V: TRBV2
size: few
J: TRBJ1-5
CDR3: CASTPGGRQPQHF
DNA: TGTGCCAGTACCCCGGGCGGGCGTCAGCCCCAGCATTTT

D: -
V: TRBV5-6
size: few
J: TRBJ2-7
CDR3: CASSLEAGRRGNEQYF
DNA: TGTGCCAGCAGCTTGGAGGCAGGGCGCCGTGGGAACGAGCAGTACTTC

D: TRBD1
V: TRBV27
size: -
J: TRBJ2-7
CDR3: CASSPSPGQTFYEQYF
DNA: TGTGCCAGCAGTCCCTCCCCGGGACAGACTTTTTACGAGCAGTACTTC

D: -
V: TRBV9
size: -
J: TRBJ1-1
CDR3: CASSVAGGDEAFF
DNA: TGTGCCAGCAGCGTAGCGGGGGGTGATGAAGCTTTCTTT

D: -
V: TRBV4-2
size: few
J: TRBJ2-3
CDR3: CASSLTDKQYF
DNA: TGTGCCAGCAGCCTCACAGATAAGCAGTATTTT

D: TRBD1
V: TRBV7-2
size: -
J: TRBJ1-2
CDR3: CASSFGPGQGGYTF
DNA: TGTGCCAGCAGCTTTGGACCCGGACAGGGTGGCTACACCTTC

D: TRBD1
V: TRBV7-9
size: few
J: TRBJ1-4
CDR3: CASSRLGTGVEKLFF
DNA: TGTGCCAGCAGCCGCCTCGGGACAGGGGTGGAAAAACTGTTTTTT

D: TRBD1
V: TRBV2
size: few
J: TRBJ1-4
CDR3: CASMRGQSEKLFF
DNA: TGTGCCAGCATGAGGGGACAGAGTGAAAAACTGTTTTTT

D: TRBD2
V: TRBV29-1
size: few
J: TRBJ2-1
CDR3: CSVPSGMSSYNEQFF
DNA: TGCAGCGTCCCTAGCGGGATGAGCTCCTACAATGAGCAGTTCTTC

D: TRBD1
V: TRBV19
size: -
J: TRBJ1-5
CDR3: CASSIQGANQPQHF
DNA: TGTGCCAGTAGTATTCAGGGGGCGAATCAGCCCCAGCATTTT

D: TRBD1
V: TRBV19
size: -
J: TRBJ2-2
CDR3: CASSINRGVTGELFF
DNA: TGTGCCAGTAGTATCAACAGGGGGGTCACCGGGGAGCTGTTTTTT